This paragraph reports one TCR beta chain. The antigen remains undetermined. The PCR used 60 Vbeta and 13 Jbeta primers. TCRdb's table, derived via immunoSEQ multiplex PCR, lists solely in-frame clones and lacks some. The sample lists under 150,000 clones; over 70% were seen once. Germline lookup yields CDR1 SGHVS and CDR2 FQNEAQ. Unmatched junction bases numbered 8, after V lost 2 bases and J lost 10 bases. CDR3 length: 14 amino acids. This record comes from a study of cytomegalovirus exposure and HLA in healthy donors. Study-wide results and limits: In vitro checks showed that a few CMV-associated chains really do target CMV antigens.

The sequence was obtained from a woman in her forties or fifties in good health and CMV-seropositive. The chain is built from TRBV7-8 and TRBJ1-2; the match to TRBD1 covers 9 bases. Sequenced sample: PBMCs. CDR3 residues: CASSLSGQGTTYTF. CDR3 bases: TGTGCCAGCAGCTTATCGGGACAGGGAACAACCTACACCTTC.